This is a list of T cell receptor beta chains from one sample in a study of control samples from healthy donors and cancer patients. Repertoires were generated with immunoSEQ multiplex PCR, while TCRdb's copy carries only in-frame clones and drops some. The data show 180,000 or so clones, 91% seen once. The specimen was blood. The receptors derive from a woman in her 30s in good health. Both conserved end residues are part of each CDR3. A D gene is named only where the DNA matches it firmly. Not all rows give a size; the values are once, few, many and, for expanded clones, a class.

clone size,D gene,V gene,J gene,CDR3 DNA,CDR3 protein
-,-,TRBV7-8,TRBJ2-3,TGTGCCAGCAGCCATGACACAGATACGCAGTATTTT,CASSHDTDTQYF
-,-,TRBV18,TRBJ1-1,TGTGCCAGCTCATCGGACGGCTACACTGAAGCTTTCTTT,CASSSDGYTEAFF
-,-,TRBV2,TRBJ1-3,TGTGCCAGCAGTCGGGACACCTCTGGAAACACCATATATTTT,CASSRDTSGNTIYF
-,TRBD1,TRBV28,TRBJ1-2,TGTGCCAGCAGTCCCGGGACAGGGTCTCGGGGCTACACCTTC,CASSPGTGSRGYTF
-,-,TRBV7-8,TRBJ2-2,TGTGCCAGCAGCTTAGGTCGGCAGGGCACCGGGGAGCTGTTTTTT,CASSLGRQGTGELFF
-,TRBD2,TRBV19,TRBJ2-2,TGTGCCAGTAGACTAACGGGGGGTTCCGGGGAGCTGTTTTTT,CASRLTGGSGELFF
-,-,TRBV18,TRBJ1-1,TGTGCCAGCTCACCCAGGACGGTGATGAACACTGAAGCTTTCTTT,CASSPRTVMNTEAFF
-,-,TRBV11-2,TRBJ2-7,TGTGCCAGCAGCTTAGTGGGGGGTAGTGCCTACGAGCAGTACTTC,CASSLVGGSAYEQYF
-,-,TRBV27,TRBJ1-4,TGTGCCAGCAGTTTTTCCAGGATCGGGGAAAAACTGTTTTTT,CASSFSRIGEKLFF
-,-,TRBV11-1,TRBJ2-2,TGTGCCAGCAGCCGCCGCAGGACGGACACCGGGGAGCTGTTTTTT,CASSRRRTDTGELFF
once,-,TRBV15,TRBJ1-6,TGTGCCACCAGCAGAGATGTGGACGGATCACCCCTCCACTTT,CATSRDVDGSPLHF
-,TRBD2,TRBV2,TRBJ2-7,TGTGCCAGCAGTGAAATGGGACTAGCGGGAGTCGAGCAGTACTTC,CASSEMGLAGVEQYF
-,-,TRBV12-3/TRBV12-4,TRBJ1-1,TGTGCCAGCAGTTTAACCGGGAACACTGAAGCTTTCTTT,CASSLTGNTEAFF
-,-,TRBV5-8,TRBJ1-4,TGTGCCAGCAGCCCGGACCGTTTGGTAGGAAAACTGTTTTTT,CASSPDRLVGKLFF
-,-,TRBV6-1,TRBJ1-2,TGTGCCAGCAGTGAAAGGACGGTCTATGGCTACACCTTC,CASSERTVYGYTF
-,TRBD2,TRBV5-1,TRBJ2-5,TGCGCCAGCAGTCGGACTAGCGGGAGGTTCCAAGAGACCCAGTACTTC,CASSRTSGRFQETQYF
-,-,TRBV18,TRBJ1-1,TGTGCCAGCTCACCACGGCAGGGGAACACTGAAGCTTTCTTT,CASSPRQGNTEAFF
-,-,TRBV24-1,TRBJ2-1,TGTGCCACCAGTGACTGGGGTTCGGGGCCCAATGAGCAGTTCTTC,CATSDWGSGPNEQFF
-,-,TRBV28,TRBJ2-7,TGTGCCAGCAGTTTAGCTGGTCAGGGGGGACTCTACGAGCAGTACTTC,CASSLAGQGGLYEQYF
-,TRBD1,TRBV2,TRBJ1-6,TGTGCCAGCAGTGAAGCCCGGACAGGGATTTCACCCCTCCACTTT,CASSEARTGISPLHF
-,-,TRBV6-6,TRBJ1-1,TGTGCCAGCAGGAGGGGTGGAACTGAAGCTTTCTTT,CASRRGGTEAFF
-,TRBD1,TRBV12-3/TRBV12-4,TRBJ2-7,TGTGCCAGCAGGGGACAGGCCTACGAGCAGTACTTC,CASRGQAYEQYF
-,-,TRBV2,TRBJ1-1,TGTGCCAGCAGTGAAGATCAGAACACTGAAGCTTTCTTT,CASSEDQNTEAFF
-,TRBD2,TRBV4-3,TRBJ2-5,TGCGCCAGCAGCCAAGAACCTAGCGGGACGGAGACCCAGTACTTC,CASSQEPSGTETQYF
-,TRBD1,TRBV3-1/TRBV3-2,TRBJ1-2,TGTGCCAGCAGCCAAGGGACAGGGGCTAACTATGGCTACACCTTC,CASSQGTGANYGYTF
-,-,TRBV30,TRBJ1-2,TGTGCCTGGAGTGTAGGCGGGGCGGGTGGCTACACCTTC,CAWSVGGAGGYTF
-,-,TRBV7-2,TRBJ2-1,TGTGCCAGCAGCTCGCAATTCCACAATGAGCAGTTCTTC,CASSSQFHNEQFF
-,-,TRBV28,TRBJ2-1,TGTGCCAGCAGTCGGTCCGGGACTGCCACCTACAATGAGCAGTTCTTC,CASSRSGTATYNEQFF
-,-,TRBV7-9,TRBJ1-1,TGTGCCAGCAGCTCTCCGGGACGGAGGAACACTGAAGCTTTCTTT,CASSSPGRRNTEAFF
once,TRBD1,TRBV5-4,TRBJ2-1,TGTGCCAGCAGCATACAGGGGGTCAATGAGCAGTTCTTC,CASSIQGVNEQFF
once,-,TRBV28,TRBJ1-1,TGTGCCACTACCCGAAACACTGAAGCTTTCTTT,CATTRNTEAFF
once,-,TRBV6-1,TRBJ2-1,TGTGCCAGCAGTGAAGGTAGCTACAATGAGCAGTTCTTC,CASSEGSYNEQFF
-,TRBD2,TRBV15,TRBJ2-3,TGTGCCACCAGCAGAGGGTCCCTAGCGGGAAGCACAGATACGCAGTATTTT,CATSRGSLAGSTDTQYF
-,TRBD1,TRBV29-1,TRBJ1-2,TGCAGCGCCGGGGACAGAAACTATGGCTACACCTTC,CSAGDRNYGYTF
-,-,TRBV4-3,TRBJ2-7,TGCGCCAGCAGCCGATCAGGGGCGGGGACCTACGAGCAGTACTTC,CASSRSGAGTYEQYF
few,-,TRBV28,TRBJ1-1,TGTGCCAGCAGTTCGAACACTGAAGCTTTCTTT,CASSSNTEAFF
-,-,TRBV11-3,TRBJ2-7,TGTGCCAGCAGCTTCAGAGTAGAAGTGGACGAGCAGTACTTC,CASSFRVEVDEQYF